This TCR beta chain was sequenced in a study of shared clonotypes between healthy human individuals. Splitting of each subset's genomic DNA was done evenly across several immunoSEQ plates. Replicate sorted-subset PCRs were loaded with 150 to 200 ng DNA, 31,000 or so T cell genomes. The repertoire was sequenced with immunoSEQ multiplex PCR; TCRdb's copy has only in-frame clones and lacks some. Among around 2,000,000 clones listed, 85% to 95% were seen once. Naive CD8 populations comprised CD45RO-negative cells positively selected for CCR7, excluding terminally differentiated effector memory CD45RA+ cells. The CDR3 length is 10 residues. Trimming shortened V by 7 bases and J by 6 bases, and 4 bases separated the two germline ends. The germline V gene has CDR1 SEHNR and CDR2 FQNEAQ (reference sequence). This clone was found a few times.

The TCR originated in a man aged 18 to 30 in good health. Some clones in this sample may be carry-over from other donors' samples. The sample was naive CD8+ T cells from PBMCs. The rearrangement joins TRBV7-9 to TRBJ2-1; no clear D gene. CDR3 DNA: TGTGCCAGCATGTCCAATGAGCAGTTCTTC. Amino acid sequence: CASMSNEQFF.